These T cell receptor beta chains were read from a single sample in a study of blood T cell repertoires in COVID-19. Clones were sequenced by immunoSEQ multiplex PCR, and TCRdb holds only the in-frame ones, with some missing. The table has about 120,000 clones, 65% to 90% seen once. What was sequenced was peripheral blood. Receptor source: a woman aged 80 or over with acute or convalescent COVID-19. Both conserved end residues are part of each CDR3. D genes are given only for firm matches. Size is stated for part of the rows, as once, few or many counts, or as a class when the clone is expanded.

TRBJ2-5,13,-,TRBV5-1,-,CASSLRQEETQYF,TGCGCCAGCAGCTTGCGGCAGGAAGAGACCCAGTACTTC
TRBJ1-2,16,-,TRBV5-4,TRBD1,CASTSSGQESFGGYTF,TGTGCCAGCACCTCCAGCGGACAGGAGAGCTTTGGGGGCTACACCTTC
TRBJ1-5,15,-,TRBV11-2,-,CASSLAGVGNQPQHF,TGTGCCAGCAGCCTAGCAGGGGTGGGCAATCAGCCCCAGCATTTT
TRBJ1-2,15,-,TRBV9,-,CASSLLGRANYGYTF,TGTGCCAGCAGCCTACTAGGGCGGGCTAACTATGGCTACACCTTC
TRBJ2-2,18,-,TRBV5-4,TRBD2,CASSLGTSGGWNTGELFF,TGTGCCAGCAGCTTGGGGACTAGCGGGGGGTGGAACACCGGGGAGCTGTTTTTT
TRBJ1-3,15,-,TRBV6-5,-,CASRRRGTSGNTIYF,TGTGCCAGCAGGCGCAGGGGCACCTCTGGAAACACCATATATTTT
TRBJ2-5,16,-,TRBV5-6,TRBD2,CASSLGTSGPTETQYF,TGTGCCAGCAGTCTCGGGACTAGCGGACCCACGGAGACCCAGTACTTC
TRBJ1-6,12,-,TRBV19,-,CASNTNNSPLHF,TGTGCCAGTAACACGAATAATTCACCCCTCCACTTT
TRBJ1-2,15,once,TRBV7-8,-,CASSLDGGQGSGYTF,TGTGCCAGCAGCTTAGATGGAGGGCAAGGGTCTGGCTACACCTTC
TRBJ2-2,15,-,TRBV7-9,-,CASSPPRGGTGELFF,TGTGCCAGCAGCCCGCCCCGGGGAGGTACCGGGGAGCTGTTTTTT
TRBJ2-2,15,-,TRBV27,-,CASSLGQVNTGELFF,TGTGCCAGCAGTTTAGGGCAGGTGAACACCGGGGAGCTGTTTTTT
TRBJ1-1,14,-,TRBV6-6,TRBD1,CASSYGTVSTEAFF,TGTGCCAGCAGTTACGGGACAGTGAGCACTGAAGCTTTCTTT
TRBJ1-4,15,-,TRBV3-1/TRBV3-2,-,CASSRPTGTSRKLFF,TGTGCCAGCAGCCGTCCTACAGGGACATCAAGAAAACTGTTTTTT
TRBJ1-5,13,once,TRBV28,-,CASTLGAPQPQHF,TGTGCCAGCACCCTCGGTGCTCCTCAGCCCCAGCATTTT
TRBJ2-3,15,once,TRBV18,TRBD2,CASSPAGGPQDTQYF,TGTGCCAGCTCACCAGCGGGGGGGCCACAAGATACGCAGTATTTT
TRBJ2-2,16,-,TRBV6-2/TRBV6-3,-,CASSYRQEANTGELFF,TGTGCCAGCAGTTATCGACAAGAAGCGAACACCGGGGAGCTGTTTTTT
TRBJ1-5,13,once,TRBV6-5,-,CASSLGHFQPQHF,TGTGCCAGCAGCCTCGGACATTTTCAGCCCCAGCATTTT
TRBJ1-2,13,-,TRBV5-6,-,CASSLAGGYGYTF,TGTGCCAGCAGCTTGGCCGGGGGATATGGCTACACCTTC
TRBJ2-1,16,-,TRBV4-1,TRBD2,CASSQGNSGGYNEQFF,TGCGCCAGCAGCCAAGGTAATAGCGGGGGTTACAATGAGCAGTTCTTC
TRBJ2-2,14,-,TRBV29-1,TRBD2,CSVEDSAGGGELFF,TGCAGCGTTGAAGATTCAGCGGGGGGCGGGGAGCTGTTTTTT
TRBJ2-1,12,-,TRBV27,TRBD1,CASSLVQGVQFF,TGTGCCAGCAGTTTGGTACAGGGGGTCCAGTTCTTC
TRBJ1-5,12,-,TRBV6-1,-,CASSERGQSQHF,TGTGCCAGCAGTGAAAGGGGACAATCCCAGCATTTT
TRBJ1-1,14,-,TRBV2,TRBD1,CASRGDSMNTEAFF,TGTGCCAGCAGAGGGGACAGTATGAACACTGAAGCTTTCTTT
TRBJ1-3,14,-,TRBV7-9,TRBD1,CASSLRQGDDTIYF,TGTGCCAGCAGCTTGAGACAGGGTGATGACACCATATATTTT
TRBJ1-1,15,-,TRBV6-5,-,CASSYSSPGKAEAFF,TGTGCCAGCAGTTACTCGAGCCCGGGGAAGGCTGAAGCTTTCTTT
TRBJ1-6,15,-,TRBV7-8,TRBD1,CASSLSGTGSSPLHF,TGTGCCAGCAGCTTATCCGGGACAGGGTCTTCACCCCTCCACTTT
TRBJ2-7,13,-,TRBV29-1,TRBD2,CSVATSGGVEQYF,TGCAGCGTCGCGACTAGCGGGGGGGTAGAGCAGTACTTC
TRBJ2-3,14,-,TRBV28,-,CASSSFSRADTQYF,TGTGCCAGCAGTTCGTTCTCGCGGGCCGATACGCAGTATTTT
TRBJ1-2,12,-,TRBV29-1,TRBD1,CSDSQGTYGYTF,TGCAGCGACTCACAGGGGACCTATGGCTACACCTTC
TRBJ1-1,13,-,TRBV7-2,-,CASSLRGNTEAFF,TGTGCCAGCAGCTTAAGGGGGAACACTGAAGCTTTCTTT
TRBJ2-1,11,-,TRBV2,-,CASTEALEQFF,TGTGCCAGCACGGAGGCCCTCGAGCAGTTCTTC